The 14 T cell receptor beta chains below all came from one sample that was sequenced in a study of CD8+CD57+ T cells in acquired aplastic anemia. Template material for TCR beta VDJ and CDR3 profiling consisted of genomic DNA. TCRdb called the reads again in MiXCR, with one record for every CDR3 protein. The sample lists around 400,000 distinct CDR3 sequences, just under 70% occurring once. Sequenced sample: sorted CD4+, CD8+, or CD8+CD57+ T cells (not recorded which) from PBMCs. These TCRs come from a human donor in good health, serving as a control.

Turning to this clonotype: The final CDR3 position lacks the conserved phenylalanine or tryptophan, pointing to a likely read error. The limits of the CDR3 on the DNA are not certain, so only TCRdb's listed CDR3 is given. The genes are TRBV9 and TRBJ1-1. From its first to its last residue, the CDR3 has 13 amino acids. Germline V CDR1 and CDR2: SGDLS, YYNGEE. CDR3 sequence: CASQKIHCVKTLV.

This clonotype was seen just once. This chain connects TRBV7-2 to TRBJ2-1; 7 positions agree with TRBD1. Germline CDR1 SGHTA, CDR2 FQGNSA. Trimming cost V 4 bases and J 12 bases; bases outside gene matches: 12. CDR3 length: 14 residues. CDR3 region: CASSSRQGPDTQFF. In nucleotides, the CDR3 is TGTGCCAGCAGCTCCCGACAGGGACCAGATACGCAGTTCTTC.

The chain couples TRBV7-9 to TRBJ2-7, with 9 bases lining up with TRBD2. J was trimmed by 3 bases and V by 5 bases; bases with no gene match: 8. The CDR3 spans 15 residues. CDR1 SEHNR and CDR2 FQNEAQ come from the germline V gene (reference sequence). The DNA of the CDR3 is TGTGCCAGCAGCGGTCCCGGGACTAGCATCTACGAGCAGTACTTC. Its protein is CASSGPGTSIYEQYF.

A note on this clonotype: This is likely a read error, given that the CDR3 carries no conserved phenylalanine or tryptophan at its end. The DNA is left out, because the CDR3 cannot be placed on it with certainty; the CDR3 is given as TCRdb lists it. This CDR3 reads CASTSRQAGGITS. The chain recombines TRBV7-8 with TRBJ1-2. The CDR3 is made up of 13 amino acids, end residues included. Germline loops: CDR1 SGHVS, CDR2 FQNEAQ.

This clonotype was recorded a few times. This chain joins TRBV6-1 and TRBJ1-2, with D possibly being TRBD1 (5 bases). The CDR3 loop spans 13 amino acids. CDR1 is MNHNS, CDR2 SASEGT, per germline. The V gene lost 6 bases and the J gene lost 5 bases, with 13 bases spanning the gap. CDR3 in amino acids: CASRESREYGYTF. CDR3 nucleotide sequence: TGTGCCAGCAGGGAGTCCAGGGAATATGGCTACACCTTC.

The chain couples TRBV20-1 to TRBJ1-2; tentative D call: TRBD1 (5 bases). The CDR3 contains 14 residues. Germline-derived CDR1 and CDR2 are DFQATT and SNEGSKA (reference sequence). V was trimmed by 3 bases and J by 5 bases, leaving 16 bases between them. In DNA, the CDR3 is TGCAGTGCTAGCGATCGGGGCTTTCGGTATGGCTACACCTTC. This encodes CSASDRGFRYGYTF.

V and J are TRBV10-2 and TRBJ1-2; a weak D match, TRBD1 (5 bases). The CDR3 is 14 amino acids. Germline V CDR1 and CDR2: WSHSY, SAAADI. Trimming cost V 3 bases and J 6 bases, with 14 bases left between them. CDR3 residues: CASSDWAGSDGYTF. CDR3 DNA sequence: TGCGCCAGCAGTGACTGGGCAGGGTCGGATGGCTACACCTTC.

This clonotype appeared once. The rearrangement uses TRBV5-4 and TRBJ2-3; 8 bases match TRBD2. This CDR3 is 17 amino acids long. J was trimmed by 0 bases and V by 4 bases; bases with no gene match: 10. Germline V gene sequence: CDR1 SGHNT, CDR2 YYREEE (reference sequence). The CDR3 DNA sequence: TGTGCCAGCAGCAAGCCGGGAGCGGGGGCTAGCACAGATACGCAGTATTTT. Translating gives CASSKPGAGASTDTQYF.

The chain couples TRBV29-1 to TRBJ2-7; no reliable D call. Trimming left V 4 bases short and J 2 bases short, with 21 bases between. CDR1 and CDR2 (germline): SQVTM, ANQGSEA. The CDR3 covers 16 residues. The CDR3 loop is CSVAGLIGYRTYEQYF. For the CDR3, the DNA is TGCAGCGTTGCTGGGTTGATCGGCTATCGTACCTACGAGCAGTACTTC.

This CDR3 reads CASSEEAGGKQYF. The CDR3, as DNA: TGTGCCAGCAGTGAGGAGGCAGGGGGCAAGCAGTACTTC. V gene TRBV9 combines with J gene TRBJ2-7; 8 bases fit TRBD1. The germline V gene encodes CDR1 SGDLS and CDR2 YYNGEE. The CDR3 consists of 13 residues. V lost 5 bases to trimming and J lost 8 bases; unmatched junction nucleotides: 9.

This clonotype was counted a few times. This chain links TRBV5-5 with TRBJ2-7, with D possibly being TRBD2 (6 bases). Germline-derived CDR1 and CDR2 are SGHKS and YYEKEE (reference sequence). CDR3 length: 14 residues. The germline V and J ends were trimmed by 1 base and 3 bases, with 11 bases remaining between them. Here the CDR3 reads CASSLRGVVYEQYF. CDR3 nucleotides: TGTGCCAGCAGCTTGCGCGGGGTAGTCTACGAGCAGTACTTC.

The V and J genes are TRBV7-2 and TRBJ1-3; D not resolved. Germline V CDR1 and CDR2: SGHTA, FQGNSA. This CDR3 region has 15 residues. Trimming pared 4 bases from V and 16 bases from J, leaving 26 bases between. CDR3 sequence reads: CASSSLRRATDTKYF. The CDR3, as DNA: TGTGCCAGCAGCTCCCTGAGGAGAGCTACAGACACGAAGTATTTT.

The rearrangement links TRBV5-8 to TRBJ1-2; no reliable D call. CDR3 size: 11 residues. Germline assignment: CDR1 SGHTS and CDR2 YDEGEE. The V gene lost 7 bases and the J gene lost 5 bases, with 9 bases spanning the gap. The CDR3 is CASHLGYGYTF. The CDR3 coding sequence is TGTGCCAGCCACTTGGGGTATGGCTACACCTTC. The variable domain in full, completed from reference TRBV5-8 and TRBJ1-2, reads EAGVTQSPTHLIKTRGQQATLRCSPISGHTSVYWYQQALGLGLQFLLWYDEGEERNRGNFPPRFSGRQFPNYSSELNVNALELEDSALYLCASHLGYGYTFGSGTRLTVV.

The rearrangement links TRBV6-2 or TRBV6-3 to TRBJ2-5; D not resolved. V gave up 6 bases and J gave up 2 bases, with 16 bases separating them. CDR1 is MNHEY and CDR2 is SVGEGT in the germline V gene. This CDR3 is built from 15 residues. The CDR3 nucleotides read TGTGCCAGCAGCGACCCGGCGGTTGGTCAAGAGACCCAGTACTTC. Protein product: CASSDPAVGQETQYF.